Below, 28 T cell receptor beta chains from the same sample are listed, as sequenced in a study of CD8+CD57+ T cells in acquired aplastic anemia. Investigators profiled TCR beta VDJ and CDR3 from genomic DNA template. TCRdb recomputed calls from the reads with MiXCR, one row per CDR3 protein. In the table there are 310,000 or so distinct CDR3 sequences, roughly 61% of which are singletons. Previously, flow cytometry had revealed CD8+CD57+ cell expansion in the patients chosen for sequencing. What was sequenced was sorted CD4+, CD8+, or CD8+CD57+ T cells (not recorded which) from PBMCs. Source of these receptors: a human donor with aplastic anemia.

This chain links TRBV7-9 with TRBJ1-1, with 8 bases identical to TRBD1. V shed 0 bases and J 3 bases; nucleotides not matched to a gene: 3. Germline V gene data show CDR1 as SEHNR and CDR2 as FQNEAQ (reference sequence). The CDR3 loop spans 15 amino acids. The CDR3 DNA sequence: TGTGCCAGCAGCTTAGCGACAGGGGACCACACTGAAGCTTTCTTT. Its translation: CASSLATGDHTEAFF.

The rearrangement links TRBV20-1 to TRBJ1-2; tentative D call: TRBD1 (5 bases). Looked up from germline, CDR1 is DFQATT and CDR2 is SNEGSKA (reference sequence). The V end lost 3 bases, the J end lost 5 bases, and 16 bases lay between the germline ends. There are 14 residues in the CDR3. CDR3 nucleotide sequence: TGCAGTGCTAGTCCTGCTCCGGAGGGGTATGGCTACACCTTC. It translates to CSASPAPEGYGYTF.

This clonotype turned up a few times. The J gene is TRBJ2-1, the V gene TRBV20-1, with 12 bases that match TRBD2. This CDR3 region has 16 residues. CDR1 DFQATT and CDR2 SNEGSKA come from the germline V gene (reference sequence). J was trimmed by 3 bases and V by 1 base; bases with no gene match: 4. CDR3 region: CSARVRLAGVYNEQFF. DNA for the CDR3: TGCAGTGCTAGAGTGAGACTAGCGGGGGTCTACAATGAGCAGTTCTTC.

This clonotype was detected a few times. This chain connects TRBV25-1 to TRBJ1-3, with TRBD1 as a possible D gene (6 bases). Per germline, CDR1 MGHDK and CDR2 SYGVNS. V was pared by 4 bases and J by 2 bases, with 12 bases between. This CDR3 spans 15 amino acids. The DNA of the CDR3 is TGTGCCAGCAGTGTACGGGGGCGGACTGGAAACACCATATATTTT. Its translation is CASSVRGRTGNTIYF.

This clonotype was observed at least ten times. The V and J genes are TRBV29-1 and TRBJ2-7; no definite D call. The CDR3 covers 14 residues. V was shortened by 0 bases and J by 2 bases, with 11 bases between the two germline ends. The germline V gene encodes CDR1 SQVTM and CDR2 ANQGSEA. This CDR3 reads CSVEDWRQPYEQYF. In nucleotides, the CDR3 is TGCAGCGTTGAAGACTGGCGGCAGCCCTACGAGCAGTACTTC.

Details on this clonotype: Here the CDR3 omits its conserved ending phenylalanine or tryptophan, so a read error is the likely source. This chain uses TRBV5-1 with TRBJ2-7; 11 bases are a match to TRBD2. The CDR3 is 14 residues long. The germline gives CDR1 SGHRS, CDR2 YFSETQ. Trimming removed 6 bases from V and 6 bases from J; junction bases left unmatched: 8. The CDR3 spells CASNPGTSGLEQYL. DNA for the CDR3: TGCGCCAGCAACCCCGGGACTAGCGGCCTCGAGCAGTACCTC.

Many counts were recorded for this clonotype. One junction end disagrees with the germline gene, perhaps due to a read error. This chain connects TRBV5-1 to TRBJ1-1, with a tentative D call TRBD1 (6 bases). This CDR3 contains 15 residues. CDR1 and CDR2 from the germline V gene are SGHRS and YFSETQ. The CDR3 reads CASRLGASMNTEAFF. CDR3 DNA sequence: TGCGCCAGCAGGTTGGGGGCCAGCATGAACACTGAAGCTTTCTTT.

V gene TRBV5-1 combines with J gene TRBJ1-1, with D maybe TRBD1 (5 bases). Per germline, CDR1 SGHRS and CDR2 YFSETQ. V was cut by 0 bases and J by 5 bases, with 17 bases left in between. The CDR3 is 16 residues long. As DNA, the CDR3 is TGCGCCAGCAGCTTGGGACCCAGGGAGGGAACAACTGAAGCTTTCTTT. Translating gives CASSLGPREGTTEAFF.

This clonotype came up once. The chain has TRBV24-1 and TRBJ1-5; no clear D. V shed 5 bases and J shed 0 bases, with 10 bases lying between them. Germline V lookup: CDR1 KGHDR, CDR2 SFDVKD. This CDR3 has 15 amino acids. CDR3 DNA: TGTGCCACCAGTGCCCAGGAGGCTAGCAATCAGCCCCAGCATTTT. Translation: CATSAQEASNQPQHF.

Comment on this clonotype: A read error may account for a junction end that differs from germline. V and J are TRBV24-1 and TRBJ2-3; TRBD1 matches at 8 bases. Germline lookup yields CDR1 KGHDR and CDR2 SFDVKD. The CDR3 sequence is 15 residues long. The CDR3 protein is CATSDTGTGTDTRYF. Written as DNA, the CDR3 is TGTGCCACCAGTGATACAGGGACAGGCACAGATACGCGGTATTTT.

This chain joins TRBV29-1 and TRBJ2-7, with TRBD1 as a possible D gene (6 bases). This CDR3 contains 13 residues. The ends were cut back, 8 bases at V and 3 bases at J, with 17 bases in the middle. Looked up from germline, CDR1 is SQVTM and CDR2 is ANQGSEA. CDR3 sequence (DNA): TGCAGCAGTCCTGGGGACATGATCTACGAGCAGTACTTC. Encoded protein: CSSPGDMIYEQYF.

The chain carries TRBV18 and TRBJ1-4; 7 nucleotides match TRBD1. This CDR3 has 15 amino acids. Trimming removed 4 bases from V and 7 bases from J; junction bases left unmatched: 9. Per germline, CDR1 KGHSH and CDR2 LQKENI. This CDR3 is CASSRQGRGTEKLFF. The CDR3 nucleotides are TGTGCCAGCTCACGACAGGGAAGGGGCACTGAAAAACTGTTTTTT. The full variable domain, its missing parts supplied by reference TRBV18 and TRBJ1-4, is NAGVMQNPRHLVRRRGQEARLRCSPMKGHSHVYWYRQLPEEGLKFMVYLQKENIIDESGMPKERFSAEFPKEGPSILRIQQVVRGDSAAYFCASSRQGRGTEKLFFGSGTQLSVL.

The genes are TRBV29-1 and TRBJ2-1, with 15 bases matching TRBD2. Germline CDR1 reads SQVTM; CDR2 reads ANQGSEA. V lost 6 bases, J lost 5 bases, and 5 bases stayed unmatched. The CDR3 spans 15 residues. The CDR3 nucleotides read TGCAGCGTGGGGACTAGCGGGAGGTCCAACAATGAGCAGTTCTTC. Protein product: CSVGTSGRSNNEQFF.

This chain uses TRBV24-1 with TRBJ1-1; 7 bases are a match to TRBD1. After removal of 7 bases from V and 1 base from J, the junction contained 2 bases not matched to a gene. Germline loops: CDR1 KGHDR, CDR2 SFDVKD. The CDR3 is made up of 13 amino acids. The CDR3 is CATSDRANTEAFF. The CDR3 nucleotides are TGTGCCACCAGCGACAGGGCGAACACTGAAGCTTTCTTT.

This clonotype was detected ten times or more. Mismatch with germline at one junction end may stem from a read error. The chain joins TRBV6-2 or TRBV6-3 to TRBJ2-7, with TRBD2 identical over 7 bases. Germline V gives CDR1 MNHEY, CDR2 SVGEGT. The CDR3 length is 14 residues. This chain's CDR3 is CASSYSGGPGEQYF. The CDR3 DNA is TGTGCCAGCAGCTACTCGGGGGGTCCCGGGGAGCAGTACTTC.

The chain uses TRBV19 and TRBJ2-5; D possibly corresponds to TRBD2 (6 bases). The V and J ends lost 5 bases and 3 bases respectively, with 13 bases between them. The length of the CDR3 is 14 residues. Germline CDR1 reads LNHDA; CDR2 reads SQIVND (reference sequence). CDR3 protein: CASSRISGEETQYF. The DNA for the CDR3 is TGTGCCAGTAGTCGGATTAGCGGTGAAGAGACCCAGTACTTC. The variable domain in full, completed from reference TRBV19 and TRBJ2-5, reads DGGITQSPKYLFRKEGQNVTLSCEQNLNHDAMYWYRQDPGQGLRLIYYSQIVNDFQKGDIAEGYSVSREKKESFPLTVTSAQKNPTAFYLCASSRISGEETQYFGPGTRLLVL.

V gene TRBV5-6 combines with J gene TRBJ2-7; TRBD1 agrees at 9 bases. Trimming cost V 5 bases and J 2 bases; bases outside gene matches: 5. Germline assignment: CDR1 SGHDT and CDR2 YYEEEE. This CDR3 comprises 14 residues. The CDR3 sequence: CASRPGTGPYEQYF. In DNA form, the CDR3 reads TGTGCCAGCAGACCCGGGACAGGGCCCTACGAGCAGTACTTC.

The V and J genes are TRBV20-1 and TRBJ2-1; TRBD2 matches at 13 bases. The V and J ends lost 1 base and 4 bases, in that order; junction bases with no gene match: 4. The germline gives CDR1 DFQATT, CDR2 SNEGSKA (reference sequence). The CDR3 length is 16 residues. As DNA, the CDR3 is TGCAGTGCTAGAGCTACTAGCGGGGGGGTATACAATGAGCAGTTCTTC. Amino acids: CSARATSGGVYNEQFF.

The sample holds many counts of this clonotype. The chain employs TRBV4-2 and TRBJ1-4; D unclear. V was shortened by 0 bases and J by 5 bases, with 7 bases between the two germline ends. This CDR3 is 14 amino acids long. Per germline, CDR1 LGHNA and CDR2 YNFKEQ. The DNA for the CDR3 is TGTGCCAGCAGCCAAGATCGTATGAATGAAAAACTGTTTTTT. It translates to CASSQDRMNEKLFF.

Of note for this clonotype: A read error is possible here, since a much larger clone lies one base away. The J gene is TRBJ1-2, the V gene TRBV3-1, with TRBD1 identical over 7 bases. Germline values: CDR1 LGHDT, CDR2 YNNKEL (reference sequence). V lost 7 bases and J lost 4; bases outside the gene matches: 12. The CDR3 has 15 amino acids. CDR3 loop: CASTPRDSTSYGYTF. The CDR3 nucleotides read TGTGCCAGCACCCCGCGGGACAGCACTAGCTATGGCTACACCTTC. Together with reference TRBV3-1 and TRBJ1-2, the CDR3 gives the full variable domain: DTAVSQTPKYLVTQMGNDKSIKCEQNLGHDTMYWYKQDSKKFLKIMFSYNNKELIINETVPNRFSPKSPDKAHLNLHINSLELGDSAVYFCASTPRDSTSYGYTFGSGTRLTVV.

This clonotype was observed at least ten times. This chain's CDR3 is CASSEFPVTGQETQYF. Here the CDR3 DNA reads TGTGCCAGCAGTGAATTCCCCGTGACAGGACAAGAGACCCAGTACTTC. The rearrangement joins TRBV6-1 to TRBJ2-5; TRBD1 is a possible D gene (6 bases). Trimming removed 2 bases from V and 2 bases from J, with 15 bases in between. The length of the CDR3 is 16 residues. Germline lookup yields CDR1 MNHNS and CDR2 SASEGT.

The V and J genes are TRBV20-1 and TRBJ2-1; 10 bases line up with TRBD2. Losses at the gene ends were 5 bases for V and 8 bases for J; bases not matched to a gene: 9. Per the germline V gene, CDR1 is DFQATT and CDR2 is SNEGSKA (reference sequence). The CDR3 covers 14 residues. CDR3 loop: CSAWSGGARDEQFF. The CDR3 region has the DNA TGCAGTGCTTGGAGCGGGGGGGCCAGGGATGAGCAGTTCTTC.

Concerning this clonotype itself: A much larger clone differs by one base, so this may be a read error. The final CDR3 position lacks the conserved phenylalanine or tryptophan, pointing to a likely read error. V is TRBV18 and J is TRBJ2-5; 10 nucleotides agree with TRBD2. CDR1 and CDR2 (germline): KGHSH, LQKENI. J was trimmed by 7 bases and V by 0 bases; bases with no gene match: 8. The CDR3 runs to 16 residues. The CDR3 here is CASSPPSGGYEVTQYL. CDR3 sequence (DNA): TGTGCCAGCTCACCACCTAGCGGGGGGTACGAGGTGACCCAGTACCTC.

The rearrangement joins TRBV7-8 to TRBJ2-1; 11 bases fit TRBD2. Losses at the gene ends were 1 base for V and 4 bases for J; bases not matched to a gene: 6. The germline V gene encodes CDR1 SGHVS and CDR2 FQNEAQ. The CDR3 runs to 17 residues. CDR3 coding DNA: TGTGCCAGCAGCTTAGGGGCTAGCGGGGGGACATACAATGAGCAGTTCTTC. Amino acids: CASSLGASGGTYNEQFF.

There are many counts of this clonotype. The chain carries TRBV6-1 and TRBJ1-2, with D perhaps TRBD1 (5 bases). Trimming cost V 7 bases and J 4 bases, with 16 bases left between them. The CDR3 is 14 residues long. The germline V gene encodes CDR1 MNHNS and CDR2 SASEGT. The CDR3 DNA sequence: TGTGCCAGCACCCTGATGAGGGGCTCCTATGGCTACACCTTC. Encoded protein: CASTLMRGSYGYTF.

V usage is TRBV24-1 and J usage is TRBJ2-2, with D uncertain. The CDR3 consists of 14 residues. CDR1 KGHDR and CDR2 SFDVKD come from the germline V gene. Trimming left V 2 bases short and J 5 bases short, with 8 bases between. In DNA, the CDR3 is TGTGCCACCAGTGATTACAAGGCTACCGGGGAGCTGTTTTTT. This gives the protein CATSDYKATGELFF.

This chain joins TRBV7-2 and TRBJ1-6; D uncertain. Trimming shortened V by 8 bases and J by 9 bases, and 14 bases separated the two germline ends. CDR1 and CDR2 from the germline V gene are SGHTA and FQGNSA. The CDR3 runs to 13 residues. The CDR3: CASRWKLRSPLHF. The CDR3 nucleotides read TGTGCCAGCCGATGGAAATTACGTTCACCCCTCCACTTT.

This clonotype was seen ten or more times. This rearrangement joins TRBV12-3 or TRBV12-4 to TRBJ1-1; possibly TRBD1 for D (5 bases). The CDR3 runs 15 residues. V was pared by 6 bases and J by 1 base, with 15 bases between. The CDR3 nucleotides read TGTGCCAGCAGGGAACGAGGGGCGGGGAACACTGAAGCTTTCTTT. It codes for CASRERGAGNTEAFF.